This entry is about one TCR beta chain. The antigen remains undetermined. TCRdb reprocessed the 5' RACE reads with MiXCR, giving one entry per CDR3 protein. This sample has tens of thousands of distinct CDR3 sequences; over 12% occur once, and the top ten carry roughly two fifths. The data belong to a study of T-cell memory formation after mild COVID-19. Study results and limitations: Clones that contracted clustered mainly in CM and EM if CD4+ and in EMRA if CD8+.

Germline V gene lookup returns CDR1 MNHEY and CDR2 SVGEGT. Trimming removed 2 bases at V and 5 bases at J, with 8 bases between. This CDR3 comprises 13 residues. The material sequenced was PBMCs or a T cell subset sorted from them (not recorded which). The sequence came from a man between 18 and 35 years old who had mild COVID-19 (a few samples of this study predate the infection). Cell type and time point are not known. The chain combines TRBV6-2 or TRBV6-3 with TRBJ2-3; D may be TRBD2 (5 bases). This CDR3 reads CASSYGAGDTQYF. CDR3 nucleotides: TGTGCCAGCAGTTACGGTGCGGGAGATACGCAGTATTTT.